This T cell receptor (beta chain) was sequenced in a study of blood T cell repertoires in COVID-19. Germline loops: CDR1 MNHEY, CDR2 SMNVEV (reference sequence). V lost 6 bases, J lost 7 bases, and 15 bases lay in between. The CDR3 covers 13 residues. Profiled with immunoSEQ multiplex PCR; TCRdb holds only in-frame clones, not every one. The table shows a few hundred thousand clones, with 75% to 90% occurring only once. This receptor was taken from a woman younger than 45 who had been exposed to COVID-19. This chain links TRBV27 with TRBJ1-1; D uncertain. Material: PBMCs or T cells enriched from blood (not recorded which). Written as DNA, the CDR3 is TGTGCCAGCAGCGAGCCGGGAGTAAGTGAAGCTTTCTTT. Encoded protein: CASSEPGVSEAFF.